This T cell receptor (beta chain) appears in the sequencing data of a study of radiation and T cells in renal cell carcinoma. Only in-frame clones appear in the TCRdb table, and some are missing; sequencing was by immunoSEQ multiplex PCR. The sample yields 150,000 to 200,000 clones, about 87% seen once. Per germline, CDR1 LGHNA and CDR2 YSLEER. The CDR3 sequence is 13 residues long. V was shortened by 3 bases and J by 1 base, with 6 bases between the two germline ends. This clone was counted a few times. The same CDR3 can be traced to other DNA sequences in this sample. Described time point: blood 4 weeks post-SBRT, at nephrectomy. Treatment here: 15 Gy SBRT to primary tumor, nephrectomy 4 weeks later. Serial blood draws occurred at baseline and 2 and 4 weeks post-SBRT.

The rearrangement links TRBV4-3 to TRBJ1-1, with no clear D. The sample consisted of blood, taken from a patient whose treatment included radiotherapy and nephrectomy. The TCR was taken from a woman between 45 and 60 years old with renal cell carcinoma. Here the CDR3 DNA reads TGCGCCAGCAGCCAGGCGGGGAACACTGAAGCTTTCTTT. Translated, it gives CASSQAGNTEAFF.